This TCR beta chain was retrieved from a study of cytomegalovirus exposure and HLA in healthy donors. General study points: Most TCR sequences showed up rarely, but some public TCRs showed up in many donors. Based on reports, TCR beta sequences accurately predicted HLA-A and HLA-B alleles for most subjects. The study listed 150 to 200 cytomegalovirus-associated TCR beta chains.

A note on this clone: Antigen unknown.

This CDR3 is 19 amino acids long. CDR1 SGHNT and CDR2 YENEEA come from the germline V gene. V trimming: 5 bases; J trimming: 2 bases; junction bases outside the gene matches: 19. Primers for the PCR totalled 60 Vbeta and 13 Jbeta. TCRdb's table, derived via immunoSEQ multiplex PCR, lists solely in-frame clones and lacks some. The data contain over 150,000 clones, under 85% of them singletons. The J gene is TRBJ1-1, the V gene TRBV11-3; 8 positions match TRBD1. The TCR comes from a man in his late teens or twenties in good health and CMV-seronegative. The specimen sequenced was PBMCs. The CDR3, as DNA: TGTGCCAGCAGCGAAGTGTGGGGGACAGGTTTACACCTTAACACTGAAGCTTTCTTT. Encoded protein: CASSEVWGTGLHLNTEAFF.